This entry is about one T cell receptor beta chain. The target of this receptor is not known. No base qualities exist here, and no much larger clone lies one base off it. This sample is drawn from a study of OX40 agonist ivuxolimab in advanced cancers. General notes on the study: Ivuxolimab was an agonistic, fully human IgG2 monoclonal antibody directed against OX40 (CD134), a costimulatory receptor. Of the approximately 50 dose-escalation patients, hepatocellular carcinoma was present in about 20, melanoma in around 15, renal cell carcinoma in 9 and head and neck cancer in 9. Partial responses occurred in three dose-escalation patients: two with cutaneous melanoma and one with hepatocellular carcinoma. The paper covers the monotherapy dose-escalation part of the phase I ivuxolimab trial, which included N of about 50 patients. The purpose of peripheral TCRbeta sequencing was to test whether ivuxolimab changed TCR sequence diversity and led to clonal T-cell expansion. Intravenous ivuxolimab was administered to patients every 2 weeks at six dose levels: 0.01, 0.1, 0.3, 1.5, 3 and 10 mg/kg. In the dose-escalation cohort, 70% to 85% of patients were male, and the mean age was approximately 60 years with a range of about 20 to 80. Prior anti-PD-1, anti-PD-L1 or anti-CTLA-4 therapy was permitted, and less than 45% of dose-escalation patients had received checkpoint inhibitors. Overall results and qualifications from the work: Clonal expansion of both CD4+ and CD8+ blood T cells was observed from baseline to week 6 at doses 0.1 to 3.0 mg/kg. Low levels of normalized T-cell clonal expansion were also seen in some patients who did not respond. On average, CD8+ T cells showed more expanded clones than CD4+ T cells after ivuxolimab. In the 0.1-3.0 mg/kg groups, partial responders were among the patients with the lowest normalized peripheral clonal expansion, particularly in CD8+ T cells. The antigen specificity of the peripheral T cells that underwent clonal expansion was not determined.

CDR1 and CDR2 were assigned from the germline V gene (reference sequence) as MNHEY and SMNVEV. At the junction V is shortened by 10 bases and J by 3 bases; bases outside the gene matches: 8. The CDR3 spans 13 residues, from the cysteine through the phenylalanine. CDR3 DNA is the only sequence kept; it has 39 bases, read in frame from the first base. The trial excluded patients who had a history of autoimmune disease or who were on systemic immunosuppression. Peripheral blood for TCR sequencing was drawn from every dose cohort at baseline, at cycle 4 day 1 and at cycle 7 day 1. Samples were obtained from an open-label, multicenter, first-in-human phase I dose-escalation trial of ivuxolimab. Adults with locally advanced or metastatic melanoma, renal cell carcinoma, hepatocellular carcinoma or head and neck squamous cell carcinoma were enrolled in the trial. Before TCR sequencing, CD4+ T cells and CD8+ T cells were sorted from peripheral blood as separate populations.

Genomic DNA was isolated from the sorted cells so that the TCRbeta CDR3 region could be sequenced. The immunoSEQ Assay was used for sequencing of TCRbeta CDR3 regions. TCRdb limited this immuneACCESS table to in-frame rearrangements with V and J called. A share of clones is missing; checked studies link under half to unresolved V genes, and the rest is unexplained. For this sample the table gives tens of thousands of clones, of which almost 90% were detected only once. The ten largest clonotypes hold 4.8% of the sample. The receptor was isolated from an adult with an advanced solid tumor such as melanoma, head and neck, liver or kidney cancer. Source: CD4+ or CD8+ T cells sorted from blood, taken in a trial of the OX40 agonist ivuxolimab. The chain is assembled from TRBV27 and TRBJ2-7, and 8 bases in between align with TRBD1. The CDR3 here reads CATGGQGGYEQYF. Read as DNA, the sequence is TGTGCCACCGGCGGACAGGGAGGCTACGAGCAGTACTTC.